One T cell receptor beta chain is described in this entry. Its antigen is as yet unknown. At one of its ends the junction is not consistent with the germline gene, which may arise from a read error. This entry belongs to a study of post-analysis software for immune sequencing data. Study as a whole: Recorded disease courses covered relapsing-remitting, secondary progressive and progressive-relapsing multiple sclerosis. Some patients had no subtype annotation. General study points: Compared with controls, patients had more of about five TRBV segments, including TRBV5-6, TRBV5-1 and TRBV20-1.

Germline loops: CDR1 LGHNT, CDR2 FRNRAP. CDR3 length: 15 residues. Carried by the TCR beta cDNA libraries were unique molecular identifiers. TCRdb re-derived calls from the PCR reads in MiXCR, one entry per CDR3 protein. The table has 750,000 to 950,000 distinct CDR3 sequences, under 70% seen once. This chain links TRBV12-5 with TRBJ2-3; TRBD2 is a possible D gene (5 bases). The sequenced sample consisted of blood. This sequence originates from a girl under 18 with multiple sclerosis. This CDR3 reads CASGLHRTRADAQYF. The DNA of the CDR3 is TGTGCTAGTGGTTTGCACAGAACTAGAGCAGATGCGCAGTATTTT.